This T cell receptor beta chain was captured by sequencing in a study of metastatic and nonmetastatic thyroid tumors. Study background: Malignant thyroid and benign thyroid patients provided blood and tumor or nodule tissue whose repertoires were compared.

This clone has ten or more counts. The antigen is not known. The sample contains more than one DNA sequence encoding this CDR3. The V and J ends lost 6 bases and 6 bases respectively, with 10 bases between them. The germline V gene has CDR1 MGHDK and CDR2 SYGVNS. CDR3 size: 12 residues. TCRdb re-called clones via MiXCR from the PCR reads. The sample has about 62,000 clones; more than 3.5% are singletons. Regarding the study as a whole: Patients with malignant thyroid tumors reportedly had significantly higher TCR beta diversity than those with benign nodules, in blood and tumor.

Ahead of thyroid surgery, no patient had received treatment of any kind. V gene TRBV25-1 combines with J gene TRBJ2-3, with D perhaps matching TRBD1 (5 bases). Material: blood. This receptor was obtained from a female donor with papillary thyroid cancer or a benign thyroid nodule (not recorded which). Some clones in this sample may be carry-over from other donors' samples. The CDR3 bases are TGTGCCAGCAGCTTAGGGGTGGATACGCAGTATTTT. Residues: CASSLGVDTQYF.